This T cell receptor beta chain was sequenced during a study of blood T cells in healthy people across ages. Whole-study context: Through template switching, about one barcoded beta molecule was captured per two T cells, as measured in model experiments.

Alongside a J-beta primer mix, a sample-barcoded 5' primer served in a second PCR lasting about 7 to 11 cycles. In TCRdb, the 5' RACE reads were re-called with MiXCR into one record per CDR3 protein. The profile shows 950,000 to 1,200,000 distinct CDR3 sequences, 35% to 40% of them singletons. On this clonotype itself: Antigen: not known.

Findings of the study overall: Fewer expanded clones and more diversity marked long-lived versus aged donors.

The CDR3 has 17 residues. CDR1 and CDR2 (germline): LNHNV, YYDKDF (reference sequence). J gave up 3 bases and V 0 bases, and 5 bases lay outside the gene matches. This clonotype originated in a man aged 18 to 35 in good health. The sequenced material came from blood. J is TRBJ2-1 and V is TRBV15; 10 nucleotides align to TRBD2. CDR3 region: CATSRDLASGGYNEQFF. CDR3 coding DNA: TGTGCCACCAGCAGAGATCTGGCTAGCGGGGGCTACAATGAGCAGTTCTTC. Supplemented by reference TRBV15 and TRBJ2-1, the full variable domain reads DAMVIQNPRYQVTQFGKPVTLSCSQTLNHNVMYWYQQKSSQAPKLLFHYYDKDFNNEADTPDNFQSRRPNTSFCFLDIRSPGLGDTAMYLCATSRDLASGGYNEQFFGPGTRLTVL.